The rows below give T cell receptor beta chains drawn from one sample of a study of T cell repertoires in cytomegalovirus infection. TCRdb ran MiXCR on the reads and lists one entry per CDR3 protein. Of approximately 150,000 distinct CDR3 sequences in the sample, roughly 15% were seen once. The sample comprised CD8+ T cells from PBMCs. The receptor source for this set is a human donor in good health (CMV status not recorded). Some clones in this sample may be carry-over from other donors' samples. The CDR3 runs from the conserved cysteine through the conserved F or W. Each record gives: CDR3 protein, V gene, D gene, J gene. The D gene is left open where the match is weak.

CASSESGGAKNIQYF,TRBV2,TRBD2,TRBJ2-4
CASSISGGGTGELFF,TRBV7-8,.,TRBJ2-2
CASRRLNYGYTF,TRBV28,.,TRBJ1-2
CASSHESRTSGTEQYF,TRBV7-2,TRBD2,TRBJ2-7
CASSFKVPNYGYTF,TRBV6-6,.,TRBJ1-2
CASSYPDRVATEAFF,TRBV6-2/TRBV6-3,TRBD1,TRBJ1-1
CASSIGQGLYGYTF,TRBV6-5,TRBD1,TRBJ1-2
CASSFRGVHEQYF,TRBV7-9,.,TRBJ2-7
CATSRNIDPPSSYNEQFF,TRBV15,.,TRBJ2-1
CASSRSGSLGDTQYF,TRBV7-6,TRBD2,TRBJ2-3
CASSSDTNTEAFF,TRBV7-9,.,TRBJ1-1
CAISEYGGQGTRQPQHF,TRBV10-3,TRBD1,TRBJ1-5
CASSQTQGYSGNTIYF,TRBV7-2,TRBD1,TRBJ1-3
CASSFGGGPYNEQFF,TRBV5-6,.,TRBJ2-1